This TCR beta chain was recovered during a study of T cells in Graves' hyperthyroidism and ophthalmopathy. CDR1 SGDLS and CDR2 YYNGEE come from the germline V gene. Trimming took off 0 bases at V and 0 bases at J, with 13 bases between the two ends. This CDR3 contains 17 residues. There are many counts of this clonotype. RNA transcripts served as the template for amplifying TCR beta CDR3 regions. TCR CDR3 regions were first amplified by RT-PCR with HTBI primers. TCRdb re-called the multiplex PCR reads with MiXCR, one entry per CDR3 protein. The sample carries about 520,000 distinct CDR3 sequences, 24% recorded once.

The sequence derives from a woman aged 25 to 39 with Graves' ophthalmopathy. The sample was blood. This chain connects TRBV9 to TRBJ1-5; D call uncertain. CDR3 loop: CASSVGAGGYSNQPQHF. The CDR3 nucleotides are TGTGCCAGCAGCGTAGGCGCAGGAGGCTATAGCAATCAGCCCCAGCATTTT.